The 18 T cell receptor beta chains listed next were all sequenced from one sample in a study of spatial heterogeneity in lung cancer. Described time point: blood at routine non-recurrence follow-up after resection. TCRdb reprocessed the 5' RACE reads via MiXCR and lists one record per CDR3 protein. The sample comprises about 20,000 distinct CDR3 sequences, roughly 10% of which are singletons, and 35% to 45% rests with the top ten. Sample: PBMCs, taken at follow-up. The source of these receptors is a female donor with early-stage non-small cell lung cancer.

The chain recombines TRBV6-4 with TRBJ2-2; 8 bases align to TRBD1. The CDR3 has 15 amino acids. Per germline, CDR1 MRHNA and CDR2 SNTAGT. Trimming took 4 bases from V and 3 from J; bases not matched to a gene: 4. The CDR3 loop is CASSALQGDTGELFF. The DNA of the CDR3 is TGTGCCAGCAGTGCCCTACAGGGGGACACCGGGGAGCTGTTTTTT.

At least ten counts were recorded for this clonotype. V usage is TRBV11-2 and J usage is TRBJ2-6, with D tentatively TRBD1 (6 bases). Trimming stripped 5 bases from V and 0 bases from J, with 17 bases between. Germline lookup yields CDR1 SGHAT and CDR2 FQNNGV. The CDR3 totals 18 residues. CDR3 bases: TGTGCCAGCAGCAAAACGGACAGATCGCCCTCTGGGGCCAACGTCCTGACTTTC. Translation: CASSKTDRSPSGANVLTF.

This clonotype has at least ten counts. The chain has TRBV18 and TRBJ2-7; D remains unclear. The ends were cut back, 2 bases at V and 5 bases at J, with 10 bases in the middle. Germline values: CDR1 KGHSH, CDR2 LQKENI. CDR3 length equals 13 residues. The CDR3 sequence is CASSPGVKDEQYF. Written as DNA, the CDR3 is TGTGCCAGCTCACCAGGGGTGAAGGACGAGCAGTACTTC.

This clonotype was seen a few times. J is TRBJ2-5 and V is TRBV28; D is ambiguous. This CDR3 is 11 amino acids long. Trimming took 5 bases from V and 4 from J, leaving 5 bases between them. Germline loops: CDR1 MDHEN, CDR2 SYDVKM. CDR3 in DNA: TGTGCCAGCAGTCGTCGAGAGACCCAGTACTTC. Translation gives CASSRRETQYF.

This clonotype showed up many times. This rearrangement joins TRBV6-1 to TRBJ2-1; 12 bases map to TRBD2. Germline CDR1 reads MNHNS; CDR2 reads SASEGT. The CDR3 consists of 16 residues. V shed 8 bases, J shed 7 bases, and the junction held 12 bases outside the gene matches. The CDR3 spells CASPPSSGGATNEQFF. For the CDR3, the DNA is TGTGCCAGCCCCCCCTCTAGCGGGGGGGCTACAAATGAGCAGTTCTTC.

This clonotype was picked up many times. This chain connects TRBV20-1 to TRBJ2-5, with a tentative D call TRBD2 (5 bases). Germline CDR1 reads DFQATT; CDR2 reads SNEGSKA (reference sequence). Between the trimmed V and J ends, which lost 3 bases and 5 bases, there was a span of 16 bases. The CDR3 sequence is 14 residues long. The CDR3 loop is CSASDWTPLETQYF. CDR3 DNA: TGCAGTGCTAGCGACTGGACTCCCTTGGAGACCCAGTACTTC.

This clonotype was seen repeatedly, ten times or more. The chain uses TRBV5-1 and TRBJ1-1; TRBD1 matches 11 bases. The V segment lost 0 bases and the J segment 7 bases; nucleotides outside the gene matches: 5. CDR1 SGHRS and CDR2 YFSETQ come from the germline V gene. This CDR3 spans 15 amino acids. CDR3 in DNA: TGCGCCAGCAGCTTGGTAGGGACAGGGGGGAATGAAGCTTTCTTT. Its protein product is CASSLVGTGGNEAFF.

This clonotype has a count of ten or more. The chain joins TRBV5-8 to TRBJ2-3; 11 nucleotides agree with TRBD2. With 4 bases clipped from V and 2 bases from J, the junction kept 6 bases outside the gene matches. The CDR3 consists of 16 residues. Germline V gene lookup returns CDR1 SGHTS and CDR2 YDEGEE. In DNA, the CDR3 is TGTGCCAGCAGCCCCGGGACTAGCGGATTCACAGATACGCAGTATTTT. This encodes CASSPGTSGFTDTQYF.

This clonotype was seen repeatedly, ten times or more. The J gene is TRBJ1-1, the V gene TRBV11-2; the D is unclear. Deletions cut 2 bases from V and 6 bases from J, with 7 bases between. This CDR3 comprises 12 residues. The V gene's germline CDR1 is SGHAT and CDR2 FQNNGV. CDR3: CASSLSDPEAFF. For the CDR3, the DNA is TGTGCCAGCAGCTTAAGCGACCCTGAAGCTTTCTTT.

The table lists this clonotype with many counts. The rearrangement uses TRBV7-3 and TRBJ2-3, with TRBD2 identical over 7 bases. The CDR3 is 14 amino acids. The V gene end was trimmed by 3 bases and the J gene end by 5 bases; junction bases not matched to a gene: 5. Germline V gene sequence: CDR1 SGHTA, CDR2 FQGTGA. Here the CDR3 reads CASSFRGDVDTQYF. The CDR3 nucleotides are TGTGCCAGCAGCTTCCGGGGGGACGTAGATACGCAGTATTTT.

The sample holds many counts of this clonotype. The chain recombines TRBV7-2 with TRBJ2-2; D might be TRBD1 (6 bases). Germline CDR1 is SGHTA and CDR2 is FQGNSA. Trimming took off 5 bases at V and 8 bases at J, with 12 bases between the two ends. The CDR3 runs 13 residues. The DNA of the CDR3 is TGTGCCAGCAGCATTTACAGGGAGGGGGAGCTGTTTTTT. Residues: CASSIYREGELFF.

This clonotype was counted ten times or more. The chain is built from TRBV7-9 and TRBJ1-5, with a tentative D call TRBD1 (5 bases). This CDR3 is built from 14 residues. Germline CDR1 reads SEHNR; CDR2 reads FQNEAQ (reference sequence). V was clipped by 3 bases and J by 9 bases, with 15 bases between them. CDR3 nucleotides: TGTGCCAGCAGCTTTGGTCAGGGTTTAGGGCCCCAGCATTTT. It specifies CASSFGQGLGPQHF.

The chain joins TRBV10-3 to TRBJ1-4; 7 bases align to TRBD1. Germline trimming cut 8 bases from V and 1 base from J; bases unmatched to any gene: 4. The CDR3 sequence is 14 residues long. Germline V gives CDR1 ENHRY, CDR2 SYGVKD. The CDR3 coding sequence is TGTGCCATCGGACGACAGGGAACTAATGAAAAACTGTTTTTT. Its protein is CAIGRQGTNEKLFF.

This clonotype was counted ten times or more. J is TRBJ2-4 and V is TRBV24-1; D unclear. Germline assignment: CDR1 KGHDR and CDR2 SFDVKD. The CDR3 spans 16 residues. Between the trimmed V and J ends, which lost 2 bases and 0 bases, there was a span of 10 bases. CDR3 bases: TGTGCCACCAGTGATTATGGACCCTCAGCCAAAAACATTCAGTACTTC. Encoded protein: CATSDYGPSAKNIQYF.

This clonotype was counted ten times or more. The chain couples TRBV7-9 to TRBJ1-2; no clear D gene. In germline, CDR1 is SEHNR, CDR2 FQNEAQ (reference sequence). V gave up 6 bases and J gave up 2 bases, with 4 bases separating them. The CDR3 contains 11 residues. The CDR3 DNA reads TGTGCCAGCAGGGGAAACTATGGCTACACCTTC. Amino acids: CASRGNYGYTF.

The rearrangement uses TRBV12-3 or TRBV12-4 and TRBJ2-1; 11 bases agree with TRBD2. The CDR3 totals 16 residues. V dropped 4 bases and J dropped 4; count of bases not matched to a gene: 6. CDR3 in amino acids: CASSSTSGAPYNEQFF. Here the CDR3 DNA reads TGTGCCAGCAGTTCGACTAGCGGGGCCCCATACAATGAGCAGTTCTTC.

This clonotype showed up just a few times. V is TRBV10-3 and J is TRBJ2-1, with 16 bases identical to TRBD2. The CDR3 runs 17 residues. The junction had 11 bases not matched to a gene; V was cut back by 6 bases and J by 9 bases. Germline assignment: CDR1 ENHRY and CDR2 SYGVKD. Here the CDR3 reads CAISDDGTSGRAGEQFF. Here the CDR3 DNA reads TGTGCCATCAGCGACGACGGGACTAGCGGGAGGGCCGGTGAGCAGTTCTTC.

At least ten counts were recorded for this clonotype. This chain links TRBV7-2 with TRBJ2-1, with TRBD1 identical over 8 bases. The CDR3 loop spans 15 amino acids. Germline V gene lookup returns CDR1 SGHTA and CDR2 FQGNSA. V dropped 1 base and J dropped 4; count of bases not matched to a gene: 3. The CDR3 is CASSLGQGRYNEQFF. The CDR3 bases are TGTGCCAGCAGCTTAGGACAGGGGCGTTACAATGAGCAGTTCTTC.